A selection of T cell receptor beta chains follows, all from one sample in a study of type 1 and type 2 diabetes patients. TCRdb reprocessed the multiplex PCR reads with MiXCR, giving one entry per CDR3 protein. The sample has 270,000 or so distinct CDR3 sequences; approximately 50% are singletons. The specimen sequenced was peripheral blood mononuclear cells (PBMCs). The receptor set was obtained from a young man with type 2 diabetes. Both conserved end residues are part of each CDR3. Clone size is not always given. Where it is, it says once, few, many or a class for expanded clones.

clone size	V gene	CDR3 protein
once	TRBV14	CASSLREWYNEQFF
.	TRBV10-2	CASSEGDRKYF
few	TRBV28	CASSDWTSGYTGELFF
.	TRBV12-3/TRBV12-4	CASSLWSQETQYF
.	TRBV20-1	CSARGWDSLFSEQYF
.	TRBV6-4	CASSQDRRDTQYF
.	TRBV2	CASSERGRLQGRREKLFF
.	TRBV19	CASSLQGGSTDTQYF
few	TRBV29-1	CSVEWGEGLAGVETQYF
once	TRBV7-3	CASRLVPTGQEEEDYGYTF
.	TRBV2	CASSAGREETQYF
many	TRBV2	CASGGAGLNTGELFF
.	TRBV6-5	CASTASRPPYEQYF
.	TRBV14	CASSRGRVGDNPYQETQYF
.	TRBV10-1	CASSELVGTVIYEQYF
few	TRBV7-6	CASSLAAGNEQYF
.	TRBV7-6	CASSGTSGRNEQFF
.	TRBV10-1	CASSESTFSYEQYF
.	TRBV7-9	CASSSRDRVNGNTIYF
many	TRBV2	CASRGQPHTEAFF
few	TRBV15	CATSKKMGQGHQPQHF
.	TRBV11-2	CASSPRRDQPQHF
.	TRBV19	CASRDQASINTEAFF
.	TRBV7-3	CASSRQGRGDNEQFF
.	TRBV28	CGAGGIVSYEQYF
.	TRBV2	CATPGPRSAEAFF
few	TRBV20-1	CSARDRRACCGLTNTEAFF
.	TRBV29-1	CSVEGPQGTNYGYTF
few	TRBV12-3/TRBV12-4	CASRSGRLNQPQHF
.	TRBV7-8	CASNDQRAPGETQYF
.	TRBV19	CASSPAGYNEQFF
few	TRBV30	CAWSLSFRNEQFF
.	TRBV9	CASSVAAIQRVNNEQYF
.	TRBV7-3	CASSPLGGSTQTQYF
.	TRBV19	CASSIDPGGGLFF
few	TRBV12-3/TRBV12-4	CASGQNDGGYTF
.	TRBV15	CATRGPQETQYF
.	TRBV28	CASSLYQTYNEQFF
.	TRBV27	CAIKGRDYGYTF
.	TRBV2	CAVQQYTEAFF
.	TRBV27	CASRAGNKVEAFF
few	TRBV19	CASIGPATYNEQFF
.	TRBV20-1	CSARSGSWGAQPQHF
.	TRBV19	CASTEHANTGELFF